This TCR beta chain was profiled in a study of blood T cell repertoires in COVID-19. Study as a whole: Spain, Italy and the United States supplied samples that represented acute and convalescent COVID-19. From T cells, B-cell-depleted T cells, or PBMCs came the material, which was cDNA or gDNA.

Germline CDR1 is SGHAT and CDR2 is FQNNGV. The length of the CDR3 is 14 residues. V was clipped by 5 bases and J by 0 bases, with 10 bases between them. In the authors' workflow: Reference gene primer amplification gave nucleated cell count estimates. Profiled with immunoSEQ multiplex PCR; TCRdb holds only in-frame clones, not every one. The V and J calls and the clone size are those of that table, but D and trimming were determined from the DNA. The sample includes tens of thousands of clones, roughly 90% of them seen just once. This TCR was sampled from a woman of 80 years or more with acute or convalescent COVID-19. What was sequenced was peripheral blood. This chain uses TRBV11-2 with TRBJ1-1, with D maybe TRBD1 (5 bases). In nucleotides, the CDR3 is TGTGCCAGCAGCGGAACAGGCCTGAACACTGAAGCTTTCTTT. Translating it yields CASSGTGLNTEAFF.